The rows below give T cell receptor beta chains drawn from one sample of a study of blood T cell repertoires in COVID-19. Assay used: immunoSEQ multiplex PCR; TCRdb lists only in-frame clones, some missing. Counted here are some 170,000 clones, approximately 85% occurring once; the ten biggest clones make up 6.2%. The material sequenced was PBMCs or T cells enriched from blood (not recorded which). The receptor set was obtained from a man between 40 and 49 years old who had recovered from COVID-19. CDR3s include the opening cysteine and the closing phenylalanine or tryptophan. D genes are given only for firm matches. Clone size appears in some rows only: once, few, many, or a class for an expanded clone.

cdr3_length: 13; j_call: TRBJ2-7; v_call: TRBV2; clone_size: -; d_call: -; cdr3_aa: CASTPPGAYEQYF; cdr3_nt: TGTGCCAGCACCCCCCCGGGGGCCTACGAGCAGTACTTC
cdr3_length: 14; j_call: TRBJ2-3; v_call: TRBV27; clone_size: -; d_call: -; cdr3_aa: CASSLGGSTDTQYF; cdr3_nt: TGTGCCAGCAGTTTGGGCGGGAGCACAGATACGCAGTATTTT
cdr3_length: 14; j_call: TRBJ1-3; v_call: TRBV5-1; clone_size: -; d_call: -; cdr3_aa: CASSFGNSGNTIYF; cdr3_nt: TGCGCCAGCAGCTTCGGTAACTCTGGAAACACCATATATTTT
cdr3_length: 15; j_call: TRBJ1-3; v_call: TRBV7-2; clone_size: -; d_call: TRBD1; cdr3_aa: CASSLWDRDGNTIYF; cdr3_nt: TGTGCCAGCAGCTTATGGGACAGGGATGGAAACACCATATATTTT
cdr3_length: 15; j_call: TRBJ1-4; v_call: TRBV5-6; clone_size: once; d_call: TRBD1; cdr3_aa: CASSATGEGDEKLFF; cdr3_nt: TGTGCCAGCAGCGCGACAGGGGAGGGTGATGAAAAACTGTTTTTT
cdr3_length: 16; j_call: TRBJ2-3; v_call: TRBV9; clone_size: -; d_call: -; cdr3_aa: CASSVVSRTSTDTQYF; cdr3_nt: TGTGCCAGCAGCGTAGTGTCCCGGACTAGCACAGATACGCAGTATTTT
cdr3_length: 11; j_call: TRBJ2-7; v_call: TRBV29-1; clone_size: -; d_call: -; cdr3_aa: CSAGFNYEQYF; cdr3_nt: TGCAGCGCCGGTTTTAACTACGAGCAGTACTTC
cdr3_length: 19; j_call: TRBJ1-2; v_call: TRBV5-1; clone_size: -; d_call: TRBD1; cdr3_aa: CASSPWTRDRGLSNYGYTF; cdr3_nt: TGCGCCAGCAGCCCATGGACCCGGGACAGGGGACTGTCCAACTATGGCTACACCTTC
cdr3_length: 16; j_call: TRBJ1-1; v_call: TRBV19; clone_size: -; d_call: -; cdr3_aa: CASSIEPGLRNTEAFF; cdr3_nt: TGTGCCAGTAGTATAGAGCCGGGTTTGAGGAACACTGAAGCTTTCTTT
cdr3_length: 12; j_call: TRBJ1-2; v_call: TRBV28; clone_size: few; d_call: -; cdr3_aa: CASSFSGYGYTF; cdr3_nt: TGTGCCAGCAGTTTCTCAGGGTACGGCTACACCTTC
cdr3_length: 15; j_call: TRBJ1-4; v_call: TRBV6-2/TRBV6-3; clone_size: medium-sized; d_call: TRBD1; cdr3_aa: CASSYSGQGIEKLFF; cdr3_nt: TGTGCCAGCAGTTACTCGGGACAGGGCATTGAAAAACTGTTTTTT
cdr3_length: 15; j_call: TRBJ2-3; v_call: TRBV9; clone_size: once; d_call: TRBD1; cdr3_aa: CASSPRTGGSDTQYF; cdr3_nt: TGTGCCAGCAGCCCGCGGACAGGGGGCTCAGATACGCAGTATTTT
cdr3_length: 15; j_call: TRBJ2-7; v_call: TRBV7-9; clone_size: -; d_call: -; cdr3_aa: CASSLRPGKNYEQYF; cdr3_nt: TGTGCCAGCAGCTTACGACCCGGGAAAAATTACGAGCAGTACTTC
cdr3_length: 15; j_call: TRBJ1-2; v_call: TRBV11-2; clone_size: -; d_call: TRBD1; cdr3_aa: CASTGERQGDYGYTF; cdr3_nt: TGTGCCAGCACCGGGGAGAGACAGGGGGACTATGGCTACACCTTC
cdr3_length: 14; j_call: TRBJ1-2; v_call: TRBV2; clone_size: -; d_call: -; cdr3_aa: CASSAGQANYGYTF; cdr3_nt: TGTGCCAGCAGTGCAGGTCAAGCTAACTATGGCTACACCTTC
cdr3_length: 14; j_call: TRBJ1-2; v_call: TRBV19; clone_size: -; d_call: TRBD1; cdr3_aa: CASSMGQGSYGYTF; cdr3_nt: TGTGCCAGTAGTATGGGACAGGGGAGCTATGGCTACACCTTC
cdr3_length: 13; j_call: TRBJ1-2; v_call: TRBV28; clone_size: once; d_call: -; cdr3_aa: CATGDNGPYGYTF; cdr3_nt: TGTGCCACCGGGGATAACGGACCATATGGCTACACCTTC
cdr3_length: 15; j_call: TRBJ1-1; v_call: TRBV18; clone_size: -; d_call: -; cdr3_aa: CASSPSQGLNTEAFF; cdr3_nt: TGTGCCAGCTCACCATCGCAGGGGCTTAACACTGAAGCTTTCTTT
cdr3_length: 14; j_call: TRBJ1-2; v_call: TRBV4-1; clone_size: once; d_call: -; cdr3_aa: CASSPGGANYGYTF; cdr3_nt: TGCGCCAGCAGCCCAGGAGGAGCTAACTATGGCTACACCTTC
cdr3_length: 13; j_call: TRBJ2-4; v_call: TRBV5-6; clone_size: -; d_call: -; cdr3_aa: CASSANPSNIQYF; cdr3_nt: TGTGCCAGCAGCGCTAACCCTTCAAACATTCAGTACTTC
cdr3_length: 15; j_call: TRBJ1-1; v_call: TRBV12-5; clone_size: -; d_call: -; cdr3_aa: CASGLVEGPITEAFF; cdr3_nt: TGTGCTAGTGGTTTGGTAGAGGGCCCCATAACTGAAGCTTTCTTT
cdr3_length: 14; j_call: TRBJ2-7; v_call: TRBV9; clone_size: -; d_call: -; cdr3_aa: CASSVGGDSYEQYF; cdr3_nt: TGTGCCAGCAGCGTAGGGGGAGACTCCTACGAGCAGTACTTC
cdr3_length: 14; j_call: TRBJ2-7; v_call: TRBV9; clone_size: -; d_call: TRBD1; cdr3_aa: CASSTGTGSPEQYF; cdr3_nt: TGTGCCAGCAGCACCGGGACAGGATCCCCGGAGCAGTACTTC
cdr3_length: 16; j_call: TRBJ2-3; v_call: TRBV27; clone_size: -; d_call: TRBD2; cdr3_aa: CASSFDREVGTDTQYF; cdr3_nt: TGTGCCAGCAGTTTCGACCGGGAGGTAGGGACAGATACGCAGTATTTT
cdr3_length: 13; j_call: TRBJ1-4; v_call: TRBV10-1; clone_size: few; d_call: -; cdr3_aa: CASSREKGEKLFF; cdr3_nt: TGCGCCAGCAGTCGGGAGAAAGGCGAAAAACTGTTTTTT
cdr3_length: 17; j_call: TRBJ2-3; v_call: TRBV27; clone_size: once; d_call: -; cdr3_aa: CASSTTNITGRVDTQYF; cdr3_nt: TGTGCCAGCAGTACCACTAACATCACAGGGAGGGTGGATACGCAGTATTTT
cdr3_length: 16; j_call: TRBJ1-5; v_call: TRBV29-1; clone_size: -; d_call: TRBD1; cdr3_aa: CSVSDGQALSNQPQHF; cdr3_nt: TGCAGCGTTTCTGACGGACAGGCGCTTAGCAATCAGCCCCAGCATTTT
cdr3_length: 14; j_call: TRBJ1-1; v_call: TRBV30; clone_size: -; d_call: -; cdr3_aa: CAWSVPRQNTEAFF; cdr3_nt: TGTGCCTGGAGTGTACCCAGACAGAACACTGAAGCTTTCTTT
cdr3_length: 13; j_call: TRBJ2-7; v_call: TRBV5-4; clone_size: -; d_call: -; cdr3_aa: CASSLPGRSEQYF; cdr3_nt: TGTGCCAGCAGCTTGCCAGGGAGGAGCGAGCAGTACTTC
cdr3_length: 13; j_call: TRBJ1-1; v_call: TRBV7-9; clone_size: -; d_call: -; cdr3_aa: CASSWDINTEAFF; cdr3_nt: TGTGCCAGCAGCTGGGACATCAACACTGAAGCTTTCTTT
cdr3_length: 14; j_call: TRBJ2-5; v_call: TRBV28; clone_size: once; d_call: -; cdr3_aa: CASSFGVSRETQYF; cdr3_nt: TGTGCCAGCAGTTTCGGTGTCTCTCGGGAGACCCAGTACTTC
cdr3_length: 14; j_call: TRBJ2-3; v_call: TRBV5-1; clone_size: -; d_call: -; cdr3_aa: CASSLDSGTDTQYF; cdr3_nt: TGCGCCAGCAGCTTGGACAGTGGCACAGATACGCAGTATTTT
cdr3_length: 15; j_call: TRBJ2-5; v_call: TRBV28; clone_size: -; d_call: TRBD1; cdr3_aa: CASSSRDRVQETQYF; cdr3_nt: TGTGCCAGCAGTTCGCGCGACAGGGTCCAAGAGACCCAGTACTTC
cdr3_length: 13; j_call: TRBJ2-1; v_call: TRBV4-1; clone_size: once; d_call: -; cdr3_aa: CASSQDRGVEQFF; cdr3_nt: TGCGCCAGCAGCCAAGATCGCGGAGTTGAGCAGTTCTTC
cdr3_length: 15; j_call: TRBJ1-5; v_call: TRBV20-1; clone_size: -; d_call: -; cdr3_aa: CSASMGGVSNQPQHF; cdr3_nt: TGCAGTGCTAGTATGGGAGGTGTCAGCAATCAGCCCCAGCATTTT
cdr3_length: 16; j_call: TRBJ2-5; v_call: TRBV10-2; clone_size: -; d_call: TRBD2; cdr3_aa: CASRARTSGGQETQYF; cdr3_nt: TGCGCCAGCAGGGCCCGTACCTCGGGGGGTCAGGAGACCCAGTACTTC
cdr3_length: 17; j_call: TRBJ1-2; v_call: TRBV28; clone_size: -; d_call: TRBD1; cdr3_aa: CASSVLGQGGANYGYTF; cdr3_nt: TGTGCCAGCAGTGTCTTGGGGCAGGGGGGAGCTAACTATGGCTACACCTTC
cdr3_length: 12; j_call: TRBJ1-2; v_call: TRBV28; clone_size: -; d_call: -; cdr3_aa: CASSADSYGYTF; cdr3_nt: TGTGCCAGCAGCGCCGACAGCTATGGCTACACCTTC
cdr3_length: 14; j_call: TRBJ1-1; v_call: TRBV4-1; clone_size: -; d_call: TRBD1; cdr3_aa: CASSPTGANTEAFF; cdr3_nt: TGCGCCAGCAGCCCAACAGGGGCGAACACTGAAGCTTTCTTT
cdr3_length: 14; j_call: TRBJ1-1; v_call: TRBV13; clone_size: once; d_call: -; cdr3_aa: CASSSPGVVPEAFF; cdr3_nt: TGTGCCAGCAGCTCTCCGGGAGTTGTTCCTGAAGCTTTCTTT
cdr3_length: 15; j_call: TRBJ2-6; v_call: TRBV7-6; clone_size: few; d_call: TRBD2; cdr3_aa: CASSPREAGANVLTF; cdr3_nt: TGTGCCAGCAGCCCCCGGGAGGCTGGGGCCAACGTCCTGACTTTC
cdr3_length: 14; j_call: TRBJ1-2; v_call: TRBV5-1; clone_size: -; d_call: -; cdr3_aa: CASSRGQNSYGYTF; cdr3_nt: TGCGCCAGCAGCCGAGGACAGAACTCCTATGGCTACACCTTC
cdr3_length: 18; j_call: TRBJ2-1; v_call: TRBV20-1; clone_size: -; d_call: TRBD1; cdr3_aa: CSASITGAITSSYNEQFF; cdr3_nt: TGCAGTGCTAGTATCACAGGGGCCATAACGAGCTCCTACAATGAGCAGTTCTTC
cdr3_length: 16; j_call: TRBJ2-2; v_call: TRBV6-2/TRBV6-3; clone_size: -; d_call: TRBD2; cdr3_aa: CASSYKSGRLPGELFF; cdr3_nt: TGTGCCAGCAGTTACAAAAGCGGGAGGCTTCCCGGGGAGCTGTTTTTT